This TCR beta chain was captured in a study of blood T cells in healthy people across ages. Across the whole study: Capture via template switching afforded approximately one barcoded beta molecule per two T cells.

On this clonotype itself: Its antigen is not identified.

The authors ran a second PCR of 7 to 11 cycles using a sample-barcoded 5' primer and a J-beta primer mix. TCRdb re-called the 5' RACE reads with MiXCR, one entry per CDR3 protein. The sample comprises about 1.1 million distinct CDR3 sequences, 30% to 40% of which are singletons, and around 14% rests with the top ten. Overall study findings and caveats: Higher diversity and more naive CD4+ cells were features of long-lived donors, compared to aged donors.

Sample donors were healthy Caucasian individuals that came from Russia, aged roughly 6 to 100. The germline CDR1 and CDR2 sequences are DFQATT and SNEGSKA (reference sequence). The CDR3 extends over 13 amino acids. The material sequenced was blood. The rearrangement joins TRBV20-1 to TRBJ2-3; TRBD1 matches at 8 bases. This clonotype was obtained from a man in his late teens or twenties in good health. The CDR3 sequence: CRPLDRDTDTQYF. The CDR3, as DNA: TGCAGGCCCTTGGACAGGGACACAGATACGCAGTATTTT.